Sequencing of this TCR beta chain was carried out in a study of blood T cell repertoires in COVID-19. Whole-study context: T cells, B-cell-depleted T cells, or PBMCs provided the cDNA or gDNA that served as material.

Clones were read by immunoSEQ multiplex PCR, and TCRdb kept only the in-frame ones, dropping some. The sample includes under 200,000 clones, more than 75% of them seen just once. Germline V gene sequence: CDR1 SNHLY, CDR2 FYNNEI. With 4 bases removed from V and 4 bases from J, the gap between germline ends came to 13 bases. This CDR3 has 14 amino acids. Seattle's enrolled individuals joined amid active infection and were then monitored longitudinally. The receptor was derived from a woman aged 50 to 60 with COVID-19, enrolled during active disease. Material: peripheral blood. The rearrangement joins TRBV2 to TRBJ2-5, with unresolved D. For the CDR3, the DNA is TGTGCCAGCAGTGTTGGTGGTTCCGGAGAGACCCAGTACTTC. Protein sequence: CASSVGGSGETQYF.